A single sample is the source of the 22 T cell receptor beta chains below, sequenced in a study of shared clonotypes between healthy human individuals. TCRdb's copy holds only in-frame clones and misses some; the assay was immunoSEQ multiplex PCR. The repertoire holds about 490,000 clones, with over 60% as singletons. The source material was PBMCs. All receptors derive from a woman between 35 and 50 years old in good health. Some clones in this sample may be carry-over from other donors' samples.

This rearrangement joins TRBV10-3 to TRBJ1-1, with D tentatively TRBD1 (6 bases). Trimming cost V 8 bases and J 1 base, with 11 bases left between them. The CDR3 contains 13 residues. Germline lookup yields CDR1 ENHRY and CDR2 SYGVKD. The CDR3 reads CAIGGQRNTEAFF. CDR3 bases: TGTGCCATCGGGGGACAACGGAACACTGAAGCTTTCTTT.

This clone has more than one count but fewer than ten. The chain recombines TRBV6-5 with TRBJ2-1; a weak D match, TRBD1 (5 bases). The V gene lost 5 bases and the J gene lost 0 bases, with 11 bases spanning the gap. The CDR3 consists of 15 residues. The germline CDR1 and CDR2 sequences are MNHEY and SVGAGI. The CDR3 sequence is CASSAGHLSYNEQFF. The CDR3 coding sequence is TGTGCCAGCAGTGCAGGGCACCTCTCCTACAATGAGCAGTTCTTC.

The V and J genes are TRBV27 and TRBJ2-7; the match to TRBD2 covers 8 bases. The CDR3 runs 16 residues. In germline, CDR1 is MNHEY, CDR2 SMNVEV (reference sequence). The ends lost 3 bases at V and 2 bases at J; junction bases unmatched: 9. In nucleotides, the CDR3 is TGTGCCAGCAGTTTTAGAAGAGCGGGAGCGGCCTACGAGCAGTACTTC. Translation: CASSFRRAGAAYEQYF.

CDR3 DNA sequence: TGTGCCAGCAGTGAACAGACAGAGAATGAGCAGTTCTTC. Protein: CASSEQTENEQFF. V is TRBV25-1 and J is TRBJ2-1; weak D call: TRBD1 (5 bases). The V end was cut by 2 bases, the J end by 7 bases, with 9 bases between. The CDR3 runs 13 residues. CDR1 and CDR2 (germline): MGHDK, SYGVNS. Full variable domain (rest looked up from reference TRBV25-1 and TRBJ2-1): EADIYQTPRYLVIGTGKKITLECSQTMGHDKMYWYQQDPGMELHLIHYSYGVNSTEKGDLSSESTVSRIRTEHFPLTLESARPSHTSQYLCASSEQTENEQFFGPGTRLTVL.

The J gene is TRBJ2-7, the V gene TRBV2; 9 bases align to TRBD2. The V and J ends lost 7 bases and 3 bases, in that order; junction bases with no gene match: 13. CDR1 is SNHLY and CDR2 is FYNNEI in the germline V gene. The CDR3 totals 16 residues. CDR3 loop: CASKEAPSGAGYEQYF. In nucleotides, the CDR3 is TGTGCCAGCAAGGAGGCCCCTAGCGGGGCCGGCTACGAGCAGTACTTC.

V is TRBV5-1 and J is TRBJ2-1; D unclear. Germline V gene lookup returns CDR1 SGHRS and CDR2 YFSETQ. The CDR3 runs to 16 residues. The germline V and J ends were trimmed by 2 bases and 5 bases, with 17 bases remaining between them. CDR3 bases: TGCGCCAGCAGCTTAGTAATGGGAACAATCAACAATGAGCAGTTCTTC. Residues: CASSLVMGTINNEQFF.

The V gene is TRBV7-9, the J gene TRBJ2-7; 7 bases line up with TRBD2. The CDR3 has 18 residues. CDR1 and CDR2 (germline): SEHNR, FQNEAQ (reference sequence). The V segment lost 3 bases and the J segment 5 bases; nucleotides outside the gene matches: 19. The CDR3 DNA is TGTGCCAGCAGCTTCCCGGCGATTGGCGGGAGAGGGCGCCACGAGCAGTACTTC. Translation gives CASSFPAIGGRGRHEQYF.

This clone was observed many times. The chain recombines TRBV11-3 with TRBJ2-1; no clear D. This CDR3 contains 14 residues. The V gene lost 0 bases and the J gene lost 9 bases, with 12 bases spanning the gap. Germline-derived CDR1 and CDR2 are SGHNT and YENEEA. Written as DNA, the CDR3 is TGTGCCAGCAGCTTAGATCAAAAGGGCGGTGAGCAGTTCTTC. As protein: CASSLDQKGGEQFF.

The rearrangement joins TRBV6-1 to TRBJ2-4, with a possible D match to TRBD2 (5 bases). The germline V gene encodes CDR1 MNHNS and CDR2 SASEGT. This CDR3 is built from 15 residues. Trimming took 2 bases from V and 5 from J, leaving 13 bases between them. This CDR3 is CASSEIGARENIQYF. CDR3 nucleotides: TGTGCCAGCAGTGAAATAGGAGCGAGGGAAAACATTCAGTACTTC.

CDR3 loop: CASSPWMVTEAFF. The DNA for the CDR3 is TGTGCCAGCAGCCCCTGGATGGTCACTGAAGCTTTCTTT. This chain links TRBV7-2 with TRBJ1-1; no firm D call. The CDR3 covers 13 residues. CDR1 SGHTA and CDR2 FQGNSA come from the germline V gene. V was shortened by 5 bases and J by 4 bases, with 11 bases between the two germline ends.

J is TRBJ2-1 and V is TRBV9; TRBD2 matches at 14 bases. This CDR3 is built from 17 residues. J gave up 7 bases and V 0 bases, and 6 bases lay outside the gene matches. Germline V gene sequence: CDR1 SGDLS, CDR2 YYNGEE. The CDR3 nucleotides read TGTGCCAGCAGCGTAGAGGGACTAGCGGGAGTCCGGAATGAGCAGTTCTTC. This codes for CASSVEGLAGVRNEQFF.

The rearrangement links TRBV30 to TRBJ1-2; D is possibly TRBD1 (5 bases). The CDR3 length is 14 residues. Trimming cost V 4 bases and J 2 bases, with 14 bases left between them. CDR1 and CDR2 from the germline V gene are GTSNPN and SVGIG (reference sequence). The CDR3 region has the DNA TGTGCCTGGACCGTAGGCTGGGGGAACTATGGCTACACCTTC. Its translation is CAWTVGWGNYGYTF. Drawing the rest from reference TRBV30 and TRBJ1-2, the complete variable domain is SQTIHQWPATLVQPVGSPLSLECTVEGTSNPNLYWYRQAAGRGLQLLFYSVGIGQISSEVPQNLSASRPQDRQFILSSKKLLLSDSGFYLCAWTVGWGNYGYTFGSGTRLTVV.

The rearrangement links TRBV27 to TRBJ2-5, with a tentative D call TRBD2 (7 bases). The DNA end is a closer match to TRBJ2-7, so the J assignment may be wrong. The CDR3 spans 14 residues. Per the germline V gene, CDR1 is MNHEY and CDR2 is SMNVEV (reference sequence). This chain's CDR3 is CASSRRGGPYEQYF. The CDR3 bases are TGTGCCAGCAGTCGGCGCGGGGGCCCCTACGAGCAGTACTTC.

The V call is TRBV11-2, the J call TRBJ2-7, with a tentative D call TRBD1 (5 bases). Deletions cut 1 base from V and 0 bases from J, with 13 bases between. Per germline, CDR1 SGHAT and CDR2 FQNNGV. This CDR3 is 16 amino acids long. The CDR3 DNA sequence: TGTGCCAGCAGCTTAGGCCAAGGGGTTCCCTCCTACGAGCAGTACTTC. It specifies CASSLGQGVPSYEQYF.

This clone has just a few counts. The sample contains more than one DNA sequence encoding this CDR3. The chain recombines TRBV7-8 with TRBJ1-3; the D is unclear. V dropped 1 base and J dropped 0 bases, with 7 bases sitting between them. CDR1 is SGHVS, CDR2 FQNEAQ, per germline. The CDR3 totals 15 residues. CDR3 DNA: TGTGCCAGCAGCTTAGGACGGGCCTCTGGAAACACCATATATTTT. Amino acids: CASSLGRASGNTIYF.

J is TRBJ1-2 and V is TRBV30, with no clear D. Per germline, CDR1 GTSNPN and CDR2 SVGIG (reference sequence). CDR3 length equals 13 residues. V was pared by 0 bases and J by 4 bases, with 9 bases between. CDR3 sequence (DNA): TGTGCCTGGAGTGTAACGGGAGTCTATGGCTACACCTTC. It translates to CAWSVTGVYGYTF.

The V and J genes are TRBV15 and TRBJ2-7; the D gene is possibly TRBD1 (6 bases). V dropped 0 bases and J dropped 6 bases, with 12 bases sitting between them. CDR1 and CDR2 (germline): LNHNV, YYDKDF (reference sequence). CDR3 length equals 14 residues. The CDR3 DNA is TGTGCCACCAGCAGAGATGGACAGCGAGCCGAGCAGTACTTC. Protein product: CATSRDGQRAEQYF.

The V gene is TRBV9, the J gene TRBJ2-2; 11 nucleotides line up with TRBD2. V lost 4 bases to trimming and J lost 4 bases; unmatched junction nucleotides: 6. The germline CDR1 and CDR2 sequences are SGDLS and YYNGEE. The CDR3 is 16 amino acids. Written as DNA, the CDR3 is TGTGCCAGCAGCTTTAACCTAGCGGGAGGCACCGGGGAGCTGTTTTTT. Translating it yields CASSFNLAGGTGELFF.

V usage is TRBV9 and J usage is TRBJ2-7; D not certain. The V and J ends lost 3 bases and 0 bases respectively, with 10 bases between them. Germline V gene lookup returns CDR1 SGDLS and CDR2 YYNGEE. CDR3 size: 14 residues. The CDR3 reads CASSAEGYSYEQYF. In nucleotides, the CDR3 is TGTGCCAGCAGCGCAGAAGGTTACTCCTACGAGCAGTACTTC.

This rearrangement joins TRBV5-6 to TRBJ2-2; 11 bases are a match to TRBD1. CDR3 length: 17 amino acids. J was trimmed by 4 bases and V by 0 bases; bases with no gene match: 5. Germline V gene lookup returns CDR1 SGHDT and CDR2 YYEEEE. The CDR3 DNA sequence: TGTGCCAGCAGCTTGGCTCTCGGGACAGGGGGCACCGGGGAGCTGTTTTTT. Translated, it gives CASSLALGTGGTGELFF.

This clone was counted only a few times. The J gene is TRBJ1-3, the V gene TRBV6-6; D gene ambiguous. Germline V CDR1 and CDR2: MNHNY, SVGAGI (reference sequence). This CDR3 has 11 amino acids. Trimming stripped 6 bases from V and 8 bases from J, with 8 bases between. The CDR3 loop reads CASSPRDTIYF. The CDR3 DNA sequence: TGTGCCAGCAGCCCCCGTGACACCATATATTTT.

The chain joins TRBV11-2 to TRBJ1-1; D is unclear. The CDR3 is 13 amino acids. V gave up 2 bases and J gave up 1 base, with 5 bases separating them. Germline assignment: CDR1 SGHAT and CDR2 FQNNGV. The CDR3 protein is CASSLNGNTEAFF. CDR3 in DNA: TGTGCCAGCAGCTTAAATGGGAACACTGAAGCTTTCTTT.